This T cell receptor (beta chain) was identified in a study of blood T cell repertoires in COVID-19. Whole-study context: Samples taken during acute and convalescent COVID-19 were collected in the United States, Italy and Spain. The analysed material was cDNA or gDNA that came from T cells, B-cell-depleted T cells, or PBMCs.

Assay: immunoSEQ multiplex PCR; the TCRdb copy retains only in-frame clones and omits some. In the table there are about 170,000 clones, around four fifths of which are singletons. Germline-derived CDR1 and CDR2 are SNHLY and FYNNEI. This CDR3 has 13 amino acids. The germline V and J ends were trimmed by 5 bases and 2 bases, with 10 bases remaining between them. The material sequenced was peripheral blood. The V and J genes are TRBV2 and TRBJ2-7, with unresolved D. The clonotype originates from a woman aged 80 or over with acute or convalescent COVID-19. The DNA for the CDR3 is TGTGCCAGCAGTCCCCTCGGTCCCTACGAGCAGTACTTC. Translation gives CASSPLGPYEQYF.